The source of this T cell receptor beta chain is a study of shared clonotypes between healthy human individuals. Study results and caveats: The study generally estimated greater richness for naive than memory subsets.

Authors' processing steps: ImmunoSEQ sequences covered only the junction and lacked quality scores; filtering therefore differed. Clones were read by immunoSEQ multiplex PCR, and TCRdb kept only the in-frame ones, dropping some. V and J calls and clone size are those listed in that table; D and trimming were worked out from the DNA. Among a few million clones listed, approximately 95% were seen once. Comment on this clone: The antigen remains undetermined.

The V gene end was trimmed by 3 bases and the J gene end by 2 bases; junction bases not matched to a gene: 4. Per germline, CDR1 SGHNT and CDR2 YYREEE (reference sequence). The CDR3 contains 15 residues. Sequences were obtained from naive CD4+ T cells sorted from blood. Subset indicated: CD45RA+ positively selected. This TCR was recovered from a man aged 18 to 30 in good health. The genes are TRBV5-4 and TRBJ1-2, with TRBD1 matching 10 bases. CDR3 residues: CASSSPGQGNYGYTF. CDR3 coding DNA: TGTGCCAGCAGCTCACCGGGACAGGGGAACTATGGCTACACCTTC.